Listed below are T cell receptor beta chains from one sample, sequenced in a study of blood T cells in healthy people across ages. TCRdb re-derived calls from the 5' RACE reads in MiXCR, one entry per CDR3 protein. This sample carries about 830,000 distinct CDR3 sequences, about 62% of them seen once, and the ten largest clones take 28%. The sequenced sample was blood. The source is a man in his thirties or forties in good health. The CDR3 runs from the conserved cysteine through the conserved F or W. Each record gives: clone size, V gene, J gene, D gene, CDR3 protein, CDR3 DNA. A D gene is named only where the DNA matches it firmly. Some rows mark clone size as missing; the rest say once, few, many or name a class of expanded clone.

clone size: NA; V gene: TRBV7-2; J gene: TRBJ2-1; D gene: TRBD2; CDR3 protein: CASSLSTSGEHQFF; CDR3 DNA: TGTGCCAGCAGCTTATCCACTAGCGGGGAGCACCAGTTCTTC
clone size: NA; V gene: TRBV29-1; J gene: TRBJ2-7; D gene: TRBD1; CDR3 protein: CSVTRDSSSYEQYF; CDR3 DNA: TGCAGCGTCACCCGGGACAGCTCATCCTACGAGCAGTACTTC
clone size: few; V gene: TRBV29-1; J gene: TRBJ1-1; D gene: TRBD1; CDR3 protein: CSVYGTGITEAFF; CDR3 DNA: TGCAGCGTTTACGGGACAGGGATCACTGAAGCTTTCTTT
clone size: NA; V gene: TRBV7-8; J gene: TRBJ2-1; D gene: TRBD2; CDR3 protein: CASSLAGGGAGGINEQFF; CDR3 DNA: TGTGCCAGCAGCTTAGCGGGGGGTGGAGCGGGGGGGATCAATGAGCAATTCTTC
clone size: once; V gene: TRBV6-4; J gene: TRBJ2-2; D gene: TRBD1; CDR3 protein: CASSDSDWTGDTGELFF; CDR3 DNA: TGTGCCAGCAGTGACTCTGATTGGACAGGGGACACCGGGGAGCTGTTTTTT
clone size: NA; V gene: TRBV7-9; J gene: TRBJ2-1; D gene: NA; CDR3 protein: CASSLAILGHHNEQFF; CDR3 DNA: TGTGCCAGCAGCTTAGCAATCCTAGGCCACCATAATGAGCAGTTCTTC
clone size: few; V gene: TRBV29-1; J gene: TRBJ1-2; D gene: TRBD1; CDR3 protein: CSVTGTARGESYGYTF; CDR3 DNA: TGCAGCGTTACCGGGACAGCCCGAGGGGAGAGCTATGGCTACACCTTC
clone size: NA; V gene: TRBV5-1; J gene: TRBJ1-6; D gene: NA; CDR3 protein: CASSQGERNSPLHF; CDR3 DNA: TGCGCCAGCAGCCAAGGGGAGAGGAATTCACCCCTCCACTTT
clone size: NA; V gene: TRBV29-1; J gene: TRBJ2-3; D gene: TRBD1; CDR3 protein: CSVEGGGQGSADTQYF; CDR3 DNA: TGCAGCGTTGAGGGGGGCGGACAGGGGTCCGCAGATACGCAGTATTTT
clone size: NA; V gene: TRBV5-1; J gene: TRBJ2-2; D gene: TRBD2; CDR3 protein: CASSLQGGGTGELFF; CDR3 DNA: TGCGCCAGCAGCTTACAAGGCGGGGGAACCGGGGAGCTGTTTTTT
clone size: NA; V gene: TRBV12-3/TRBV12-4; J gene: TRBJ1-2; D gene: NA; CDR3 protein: CASSFKNYGYTF; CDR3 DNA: TGTGCCAGCAGTTTCAAAAACTATGGCTACACCTTC
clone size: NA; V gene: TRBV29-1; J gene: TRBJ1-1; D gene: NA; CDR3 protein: CSVTGHQNTEAFF; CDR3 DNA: TGCAGCGTTACGGGACACCAGAACACTGAAGCTTTCTTT
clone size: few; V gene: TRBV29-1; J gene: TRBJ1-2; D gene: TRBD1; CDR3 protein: CSVNRQGRNYGYTF; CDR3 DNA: TGCAGCGTTAACCGACAGGGGAGGAACTATGGCTACACCTTC
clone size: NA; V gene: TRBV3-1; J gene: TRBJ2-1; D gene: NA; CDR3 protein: CASSLGPGIYNEQFF; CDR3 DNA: TGTGCCAGCAGCCTGGGGCCAGGGATATACAATGAGCAGTTCTTC
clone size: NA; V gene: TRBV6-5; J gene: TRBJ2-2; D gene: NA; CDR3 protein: CASRSPGRQTGELFF; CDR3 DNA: TGTGCCAGCAGGAGTCCGGGACGACAGACCGGGGAGCTGTTTTTT
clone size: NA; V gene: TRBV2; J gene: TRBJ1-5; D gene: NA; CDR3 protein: CASSEHRVSNQPQHF; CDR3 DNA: TGTGCCAGCAGCGAACACAGGGTTAGCAATCAGCCCCAGCATTTT
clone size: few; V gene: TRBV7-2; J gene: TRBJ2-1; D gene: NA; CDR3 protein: CASSSRGLTSSYNEQFF; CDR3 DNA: TGTGCCAGCAGCTCAAGGGGACTTACGAGCTCCTACAATGAGCAGTTCTTC
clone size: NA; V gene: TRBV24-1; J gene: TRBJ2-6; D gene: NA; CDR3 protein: CATSDPDSLSGANVLTF; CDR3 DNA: TGTGCCACCAGTGATCCGGACAGCCTCTCTGGGGCCAACGTCCTGACTTTC
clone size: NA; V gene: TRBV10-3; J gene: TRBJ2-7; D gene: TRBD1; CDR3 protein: CAISEQGTGMLYEQYF; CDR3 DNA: TGTGCCATCAGTGAGCAGGGGACAGGGATGCTCTACGAGCAGTACTTC